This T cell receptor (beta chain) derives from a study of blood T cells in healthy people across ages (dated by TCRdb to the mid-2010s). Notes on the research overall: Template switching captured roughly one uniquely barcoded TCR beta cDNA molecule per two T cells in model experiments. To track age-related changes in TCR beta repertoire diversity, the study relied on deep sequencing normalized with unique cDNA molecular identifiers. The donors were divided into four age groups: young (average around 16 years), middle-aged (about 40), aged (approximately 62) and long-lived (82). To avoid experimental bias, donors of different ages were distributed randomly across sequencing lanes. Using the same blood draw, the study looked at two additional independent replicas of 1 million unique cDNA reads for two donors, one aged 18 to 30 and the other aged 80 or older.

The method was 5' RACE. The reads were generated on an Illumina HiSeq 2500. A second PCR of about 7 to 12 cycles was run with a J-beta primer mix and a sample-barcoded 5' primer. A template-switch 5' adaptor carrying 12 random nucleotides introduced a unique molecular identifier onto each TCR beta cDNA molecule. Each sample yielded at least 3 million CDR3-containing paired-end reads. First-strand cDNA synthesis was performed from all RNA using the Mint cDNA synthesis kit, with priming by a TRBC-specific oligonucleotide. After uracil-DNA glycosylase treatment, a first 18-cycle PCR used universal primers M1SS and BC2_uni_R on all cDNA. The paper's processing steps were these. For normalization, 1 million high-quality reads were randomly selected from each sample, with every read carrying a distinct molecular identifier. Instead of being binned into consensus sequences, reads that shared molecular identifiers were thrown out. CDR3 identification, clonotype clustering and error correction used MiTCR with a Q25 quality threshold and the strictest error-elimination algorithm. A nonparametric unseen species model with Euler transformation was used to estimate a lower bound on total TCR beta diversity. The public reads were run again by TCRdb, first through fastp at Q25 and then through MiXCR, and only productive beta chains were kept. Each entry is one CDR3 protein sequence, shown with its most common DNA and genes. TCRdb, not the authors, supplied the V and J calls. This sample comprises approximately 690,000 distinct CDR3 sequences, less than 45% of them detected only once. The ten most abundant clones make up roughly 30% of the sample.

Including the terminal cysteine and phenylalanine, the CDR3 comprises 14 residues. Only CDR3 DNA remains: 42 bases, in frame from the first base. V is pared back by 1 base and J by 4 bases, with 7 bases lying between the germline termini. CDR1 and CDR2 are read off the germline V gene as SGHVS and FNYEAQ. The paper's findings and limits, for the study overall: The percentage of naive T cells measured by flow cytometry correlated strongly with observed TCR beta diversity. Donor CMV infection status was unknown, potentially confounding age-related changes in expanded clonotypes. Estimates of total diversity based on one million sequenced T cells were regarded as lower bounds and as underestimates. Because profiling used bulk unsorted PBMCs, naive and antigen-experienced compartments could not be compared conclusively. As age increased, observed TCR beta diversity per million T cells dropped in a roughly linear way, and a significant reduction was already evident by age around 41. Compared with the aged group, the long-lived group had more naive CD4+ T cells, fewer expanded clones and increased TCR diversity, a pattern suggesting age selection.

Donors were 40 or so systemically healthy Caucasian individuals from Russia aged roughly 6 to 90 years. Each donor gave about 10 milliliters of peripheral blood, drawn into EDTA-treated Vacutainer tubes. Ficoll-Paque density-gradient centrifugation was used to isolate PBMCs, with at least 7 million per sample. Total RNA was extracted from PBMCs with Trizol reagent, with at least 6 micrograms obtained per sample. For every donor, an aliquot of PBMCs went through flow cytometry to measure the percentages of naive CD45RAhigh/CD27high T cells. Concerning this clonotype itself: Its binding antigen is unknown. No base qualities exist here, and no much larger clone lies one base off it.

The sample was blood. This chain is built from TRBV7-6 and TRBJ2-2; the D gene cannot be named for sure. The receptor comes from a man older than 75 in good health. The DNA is TGTGCCAGCAGCTTAGGGCTGGCCACCGGGGAGCTGTTTTTT. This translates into CASSLGLATGELFF. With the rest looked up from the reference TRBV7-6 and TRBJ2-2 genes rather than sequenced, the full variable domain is GAGVSQSPRYKVTKRGQDVALRCDPISGHVSLYWYRQALGQGPEFLTYFNYEAQQDKSGLPNDRFSAERPEGSISTLTIQRTEQRDSAMYRCASSLGLATGELFFGEGSRLTVL.